These T cell receptor beta chains were read from a single sample in a study of shared clonotypes between healthy human individuals. Clones were read by immunoSEQ multiplex PCR, and TCRdb kept only the in-frame ones, dropping some. The repertoire holds some 650,000 clones, with 97% as singletons. Material: naive CD4+ T cells sorted from blood. All receptors derive from a woman aged 25 to 39 in good health. The CDR3 runs from the conserved cysteine through the conserved F or W. Each record gives: CDR3 length, J gene, clone size, V gene, D gene, CDR3 DNA, CDR3 protein. A D gene is named only where the DNA matches it firmly. Size is omitted from some rows. Given values are once, few, many or a class for expanded clones.

length: 17
J: TRBJ1-1
size: NA
V: TRBV4-2
D: NA
DNA: TGTGCCAGCAGCTCTCTTCAGGTTTACATCATGAACACTGAAGCTTTCTTT
CDR3: CASSSLQVYIMNTEAFF

length: 16
J: TRBJ2-3
size: NA
V: TRBV9
D: TRBD2
DNA: TGTGCCAGCAGCGTAAAGGCGGGAGGGCGGACAGATACGCAGTATTTT
CDR3: CASSVKAGGRTDTQYF

length: 14
J: TRBJ1-3
size: once
V: TRBV5-1
D: NA
DNA: TGCGCCAGCAGTCGCACTACCTCTGGAAACACCATATATTTT
CDR3: CASSRTTSGNTIYF

length: 16
J: TRBJ1-1
size: NA
V: TRBV25-1
D: TRBD1
DNA: TGTGCCAGCAGTGAAGAAGTGGGGACAGGGGACACTGAAGCTTTCTTT
CDR3: CASSEEVGTGDTEAFF

length: 15
J: TRBJ2-7
size: NA
V: TRBV18
D: NA
DNA: TGTGCCAGCTCACCACAAGCAGGAGGTGGAAGCGAGCAGTACTTC
CDR3: CASSPQAGGGSEQYF

length: 12
J: TRBJ1-5
size: NA
V: TRBV30
D: NA
DNA: TGTGCCTGGAGTGTAGGTCATCAGCCCCAGCATTTT
CDR3: CAWSVGHQPQHF

length: 14
J: TRBJ2-5
size: NA
V: TRBV5-5
D: TRBD1
DNA: TGTGCCAGCAGCCGACAGGGTGTACGAGAGACCCAGTACTTC
CDR3: CASSRQGVRETQYF

length: 16
J: TRBJ2-7
size: NA
V: TRBV5-1
D: TRBD2
DNA: TGCGCCAGCAGCATCGCGACTAGCGGGGCTACCTACGAGCAGTACTTC
CDR3: CASSIATSGATYEQYF

length: 12
J: TRBJ2-7
size: NA
V: TRBV28
D: NA
DNA: TGTGCCAGCAGTTTATTAGGTTACGAGCAGTACTTC
CDR3: CASSLLGYEQYF

length: 14
J: TRBJ1-5
size: NA
V: TRBV6-5
D: NA
DNA: TGTGCCAGCAGCATAGGGAATAGCAATCAGCCCCAGCATTTT
CDR3: CASSIGNSNQPQHF

length: 15
J: TRBJ2-7
size: NA
V: TRBV28
D: TRBD2
DNA: TGTGCCAGCTCACTCCCGGGTAGCGGGGGCTACGAGCAGTACTTC
CDR3: CASSLPGSGGYEQYF

length: 16
J: TRBJ2-7
size: NA
V: TRBV28
D: TRBD2
DNA: TGTGCCAGCAGTCGAGTGACTAGCGGGAGCCCCTACGAGCAGTACTTC
CDR3: CASSRVTSGSPYEQYF

length: 14
J: TRBJ2-5
size: NA
V: TRBV7-3
D: TRBD2
DNA: TGTGCCAGCAGCTTAAGCGGGAGTTTGGAGACCCAGTACTTC
CDR3: CASSLSGSLETQYF

length: 14
J: TRBJ2-7
size: once
V: TRBV2
D: TRBD2
DNA: TGTGCCAGCAGTCGACTAGCGGCTGGCTACGAGCAGTACTTC
CDR3: CASSRLAAGYEQYF

length: 15
J: TRBJ2-7
size: NA
V: TRBV11-3
D: TRBD1
DNA: TGTGCCAGCAGCTCAACGGGGACAGGGCCCTACGAGCAGTACTTC
CDR3: CASSSTGTGPYEQYF

length: 15
J: TRBJ2-7
size: once
V: TRBV28
D: TRBD2
DNA: TGTGCCAGCAGCCAAGTAGCGGGAGGCCGGTTTGTGCAGTACTTC
CDR3: CASSQVAGGRFVQYF

length: 16
J: TRBJ2-1
size: NA
V: TRBV27
D: NA
DNA: TGTGCCAGCAGTTTTTCCCTAGCTTACGGTCCAGATGAGCAGTTCTTC
CDR3: CASSFSLAYGPDEQFF

length: 15
J: TRBJ1-5
size: NA
V: TRBV4-1
D: NA
DNA: TGCGCCAGCAGCCCCTATGGACCGAAAAATCAGCCCCAGCATTTT
CDR3: CASSPYGPKNQPQHF

length: 13
J: TRBJ1-1
size: NA
V: TRBV5-1
D: NA
DNA: TGCGCCAGCAGTCGTGGACAGTCTTTTGAAGCTTTCTTT
CDR3: CASSRGQSFEAFF

length: 15
J: TRBJ2-3
size: NA
V: TRBV18
D: NA
DNA: TGTGCCAGCTCACCGGGAGGGGGAGCGTCCGATACGCAGTATTTT
CDR3: CASSPGGGASDTQYF

length: 13
J: TRBJ2-5
size: NA
V: TRBV28
D: NA
DNA: TGTGCCAGCGTCAGTGGCCTCGCAGAGACCCAGTACTTC
CDR3: CASVSGLAETQYF

length: 16
J: TRBJ2-1
size: NA
V: TRBV7-9
D: NA
DNA: TGTGCCAGCAGCTTAGCGACGAGCCCTGAGTACAATGAGCAGTTCTTC
CDR3: CASSLATSPEYNEQFF

length: 15
J: TRBJ2-1
size: NA
V: TRBV4-2
D: TRBD2
DNA: TGTGCCAGCAGCCCCCGAGCGGGAGAGGTCAATGAGCAGTTCTTC
CDR3: CASSPRAGEVNEQFF

length: 15
J: TRBJ2-7
size: NA
V: TRBV6-5
D: TRBD2
DNA: TGTGCCAGCAAGGGGACTAGCGGGAGCCCGGGCGAGCAGTACTTC
CDR3: CASKGTSGSPGEQYF

length: 14
J: TRBJ2-3
size: NA
V: TRBV7-9
D: TRBD2
DNA: TGTGCCAGCACAGCGGGGCTAGCGGCCTACGTGGGGTATTTT
CDR3: CASTAGLAAYVGYF

length: 17
J: TRBJ2-3
size: NA
V: TRBV5-4
D: TRBD2
DNA: TGTGCCAGCAGCTTCCGACTAGCGGGAACTAGCACAGATACGCAGTATTTT
CDR3: CASSFRLAGTSTDTQYF

length: 15
J: TRBJ1-1
size: NA
V: TRBV6-1
D: NA
DNA: TGTGCCAGCAGTGAAAGGGCTGGGGTCGGGACTGAAGCTTTCTTT
CDR3: CASSERAGVGTEAFF

length: 14
J: TRBJ1-5
size: NA
V: TRBV19
D: TRBD1
DNA: TGTGCCAGTAGCCAGACAGGGGACAATCAGCCCCAGCATTTT
CDR3: CASSQTGDNQPQHF

length: 13
J: TRBJ2-7
size: NA
V: TRBV6-5
D: TRBD2
DNA: TGTGCCAGTACATCAGCGGGAACCTACGAGCAGTACTTC
CDR3: CASTSAGTYEQYF

length: 14
J: TRBJ1-1
size: NA
V: TRBV7-3
D: NA
DNA: TGTGCCAGCAGTCGAACCCAGGACATCACTGAAGCTTTCTTT
CDR3: CASSRTQDITEAFF

length: 13
J: TRBJ2-2
size: NA
V: TRBV6-5
D: TRBD2
DNA: TGTGCTTCCGGGACTACGAACACCGGGGAGCTGTTTTTT
CDR3: CASGTTNTGELFF

length: 15
J: TRBJ1-2
size: NA
V: TRBV19
D: NA
DNA: TGTGCCAGTAGTATCGTACTCCCGGGTCTATATGGCTACACCTTC
CDR3: CASSIVLPGLYGYTF

length: 14
J: TRBJ1-5
size: NA
V: TRBV7-8
D: TRBD1
DNA: TGTGCCAGCAGCTTCCAGGGGGCTCGTCAGCCCCAGCATTTT
CDR3: CASSFQGARQPQHF

length: 14
J: TRBJ1-1
size: NA
V: TRBV2
D: NA
DNA: TGTGCCAGCAGTCGAGGGGGGCGAAGGACTGAAGCTTTCTTT
CDR3: CASSRGGRRTEAFF

length: 16
J: TRBJ2-2
size: NA
V: TRBV7-3
D: NA
DNA: TGTGCCAGCAGCCCCCAGGCGGGACTGATCACCGGGGAGCTGTTTTTT
CDR3: CASSPQAGLITGELFF

length: 14
J: TRBJ1-4
size: NA
V: TRBV5-1
D: NA
DNA: TGCGCCAGCAGCTTGGGAGGTTACCGTGAAAAACTGTTTTTT
CDR3: CASSLGGYREKLFF

length: 18
J: TRBJ2-7
size: NA
V: TRBV11-2
D: TRBD2
DNA: TGTGCCAGCAGCTTAGATCGCCTGACTAGCGAGATCGACTACGAGCAGTACTTC
CDR3: CASSLDRLTSEIDYEQYF

length: 13
J: TRBJ2-7
size: NA
V: TRBV5-1
D: NA
DNA: TGCGCCAGCAGCGAAGGTCCGCCCTACGAGCAGTACTTC
CDR3: CASSEGPPYEQYF

length: 14
J: TRBJ1-2
size: NA
V: TRBV5-6
D: TRBD1
DNA: TGTGCCAGCAGCGGGTTACAGGGGTACTATGGCTACACCTTC
CDR3: CASSGLQGYYGYTF

length: 14
J: TRBJ2-1
size: NA
V: TRBV7-9
D: NA
DNA: TGTGCCAGCAGCGTTGGCTACTCCTACAATGAGCAGTTCTTC
CDR3: CASSVGYSYNEQFF

length: 16
J: TRBJ1-2
size: NA
V: TRBV4-1
D: TRBD1
DNA: TGCGCCAGCAGCCAACCAGCGACAGGGGGGAACTATGGCTACACCTTC
CDR3: CASSQPATGGNYGYTF

length: 15
J: TRBJ2-3
size: NA
V: TRBV19
D: NA
DNA: TGTGCCAGTAGTATTGCGGCTAGCCGCACAGATACGCAGTATTTT
CDR3: CASSIAASRTDTQYF

length: 12
J: TRBJ2-7
size: NA
V: TRBV30
D: NA
DNA: TGTGCCGGGTGGGACATGTCCTACGAGCAGTACTTC
CDR3: CAGWDMSYEQYF

length: 14
J: TRBJ2-2
size: NA
V: TRBV4-2
D: NA
DNA: TGTGCCAGCAGCCGGCTCAGCATTTACGGGGAGCTGTTTTTT
CDR3: CASSRLSIYGELFF

length: 15
J: TRBJ2-1
size: NA
V: TRBV11-2
D: TRBD2
DNA: TGTGCCAGCACCCTTGGGACTAGCGGGGACAATGAGCAGTTCTTC
CDR3: CASTLGTSGDNEQFF

length: 13
J: TRBJ2-5
size: NA
V: TRBV10-1
D: NA
DNA: TGCGCCAGCAGTGATTCGGGAGAAGAGACCCAGTACTTC
CDR3: CASSDSGEETQYF

length: 13
J: TRBJ1-2
size: NA
V: TRBV10-1
D: TRBD1
DNA: TGCGCCAGCAGCCAGGGGGACAACTATGGCTACACCTTC
CDR3: CASSQGDNYGYTF

length: 14
J: TRBJ1-4
size: NA
V: TRBV19
D: TRBD1
DNA: TGTGCCAGTAGAAGGACAGGCAATAATGAAAAACTGTTTTTT
CDR3: CASRRTGNNEKLFF

length: 13
J: TRBJ1-1
size: NA
V: TRBV29-1
D: NA
DNA: TGCAGCGTTGCGGGCACCACGAACACTGAAGCTTTCTTT
CDR3: CSVAGTTNTEAFF

length: 16
J: TRBJ2-6
size: NA
V: TRBV19
D: NA
DNA: TGTGCCAGTAGTATCCAGGGGGGAGGTGGGGCCAACGTCCTGACTTTC
CDR3: CASSIQGGGGANVLTF

length: 15
J: TRBJ2-3
size: NA
V: TRBV5-1
D: NA
DNA: TGCGCCAGCAGCTCTCCCGGCGGGCCCACAGATACGCAGTATTTT
CDR3: CASSSPGGPTDTQYF

length: 16
J: TRBJ1-4
size: NA
V: TRBV21-1
D: NA
DNA: TGTGCCAGCAGCAAAGCGCTGGACAGGTCTAATGAAAAACTGTTTTTT
CDR3: CASSKALDRSNEKLFF

length: 13
J: TRBJ1-2
size: once
V: TRBV10-2
D: NA
DNA: TGCGCCAGCAGCGATATACAGAACTATGGCTACACCTTC
CDR3: CASSDIQNYGYTF

length: 13
J: TRBJ1-3
size: NA
V: TRBV29-1
D: NA
DNA: TGCAGCGTTGAGTGGGAAGCCGGAAACACCATATATTTT
CDR3: CSVEWEAGNTIYF

length: 12
J: TRBJ2-5
size: NA
V: TRBV4-1
D: NA
DNA: TGCGCCAGCAGCCAAGGCACCCAGACCCAGTACTTC
CDR3: CASSQGTQTQYF

length: 14
J: TRBJ2-1
size: NA
V: TRBV29-1
D: NA
DNA: TGCAGCGTTGTTGGAAGTAGTCCCCGCAATGAGCAGTTCTTC
CDR3: CSVVGSSPRNEQFF

length: 14
J: TRBJ1-1
size: NA
V: TRBV19
D: NA
DNA: TGTGCCAGTATCTCGGATGGGATGAACACTGAAGCTTTCTTT
CDR3: CASISDGMNTEAFF

length: 12
J: TRBJ1-1
size: NA
V: TRBV28
D: NA
DNA: TGTGCCAGCAGCCTGACCTACACTGAAGCTTTCTTT
CDR3: CASSLTYTEAFF

length: 16
J: TRBJ2-1
size: NA
V: TRBV9
D: NA
DNA: TGTGCCAGCAGGGCTGGCGGTATACTCTCCTACAATGAGCAGTTCTTC
CDR3: CASRAGGILSYNEQFF

length: 16
J: TRBJ1-1
size: NA
V: TRBV10-3
D: NA
DNA: TGTGCCATCAGTGACGCATCTACAGGGTCGAACACTGAAGCTTTCTTT
CDR3: CAISDASTGSNTEAFF